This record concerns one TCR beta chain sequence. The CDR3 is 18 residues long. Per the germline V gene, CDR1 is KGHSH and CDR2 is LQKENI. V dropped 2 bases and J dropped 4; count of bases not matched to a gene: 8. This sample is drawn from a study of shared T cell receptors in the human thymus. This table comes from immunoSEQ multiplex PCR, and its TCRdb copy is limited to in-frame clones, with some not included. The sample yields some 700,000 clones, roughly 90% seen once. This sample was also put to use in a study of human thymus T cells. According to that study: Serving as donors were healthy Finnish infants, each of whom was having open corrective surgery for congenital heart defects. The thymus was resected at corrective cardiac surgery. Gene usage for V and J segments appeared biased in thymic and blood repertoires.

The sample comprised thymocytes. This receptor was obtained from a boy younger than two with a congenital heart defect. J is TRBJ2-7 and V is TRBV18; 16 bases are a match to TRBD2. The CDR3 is CASSPGTSGRAGKYEQYF. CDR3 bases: TGTGCCAGCTCACCAGGGACTAGCGGGAGGGCCGGAAAGTACGAGCAGTACTTC.